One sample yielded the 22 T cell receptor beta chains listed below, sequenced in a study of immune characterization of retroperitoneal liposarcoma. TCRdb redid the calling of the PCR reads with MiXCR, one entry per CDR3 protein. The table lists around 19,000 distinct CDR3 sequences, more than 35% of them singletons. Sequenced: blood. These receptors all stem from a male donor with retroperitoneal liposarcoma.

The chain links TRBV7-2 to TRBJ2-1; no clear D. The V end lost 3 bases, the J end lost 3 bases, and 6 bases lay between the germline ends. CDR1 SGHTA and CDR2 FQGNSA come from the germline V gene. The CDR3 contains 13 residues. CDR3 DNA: TGTGCCAGCAGCTTGGGGATCTACAATGAGCAGTTCTTC. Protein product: CASSLGIYNEQFF.

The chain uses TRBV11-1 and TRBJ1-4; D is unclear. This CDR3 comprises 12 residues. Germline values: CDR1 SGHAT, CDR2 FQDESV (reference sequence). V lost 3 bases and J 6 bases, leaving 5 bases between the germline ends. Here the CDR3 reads CASSLVDEKLFF. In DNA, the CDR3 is TGTGCCAGCAGCTTGGTGGATGAAAAACTGTTTTTT.

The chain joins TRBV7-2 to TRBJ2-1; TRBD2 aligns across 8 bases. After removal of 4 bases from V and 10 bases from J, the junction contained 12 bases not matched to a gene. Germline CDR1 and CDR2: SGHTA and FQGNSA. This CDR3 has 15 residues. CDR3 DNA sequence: TGTGCCAGCAGCTACGGACTAGCCTATACCTACGAGCAGTTCTTC. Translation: CASSYGLAYTYEQFF.

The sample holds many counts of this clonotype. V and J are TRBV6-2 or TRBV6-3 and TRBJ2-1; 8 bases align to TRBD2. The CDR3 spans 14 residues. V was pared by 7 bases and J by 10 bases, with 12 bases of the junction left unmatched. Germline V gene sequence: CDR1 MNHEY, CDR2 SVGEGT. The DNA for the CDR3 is TGTGCCAGCACCCCCAGGGTCGGGGGGGACGAGCAGTTCTTC. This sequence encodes CASTPRVGGDEQFF.

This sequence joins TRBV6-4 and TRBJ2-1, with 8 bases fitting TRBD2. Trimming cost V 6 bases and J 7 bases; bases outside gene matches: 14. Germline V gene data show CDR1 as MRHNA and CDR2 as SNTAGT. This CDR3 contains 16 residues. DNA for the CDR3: TGTGCCAGCAGCCCAACCCCGGGAGGGACTATAAATGAGCAGTTCTTC. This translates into CASSPTPGGTINEQFF.

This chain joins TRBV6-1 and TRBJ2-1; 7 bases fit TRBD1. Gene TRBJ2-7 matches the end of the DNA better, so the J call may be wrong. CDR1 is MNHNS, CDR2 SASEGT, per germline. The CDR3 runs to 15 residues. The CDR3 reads CASSFTRTGSYEQYF. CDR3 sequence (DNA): TGTGCCAGCAGCTTTACCCGGACAGGCTCCTACGAGCAGTACTTC.

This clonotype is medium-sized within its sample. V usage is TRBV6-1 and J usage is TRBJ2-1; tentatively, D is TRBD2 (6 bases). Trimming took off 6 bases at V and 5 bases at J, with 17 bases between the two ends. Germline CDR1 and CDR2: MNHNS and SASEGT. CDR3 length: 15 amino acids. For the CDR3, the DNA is TGTGCCAGCAGACGCCGACTAGGAGGCGACAATGAGCAGTTCTTC. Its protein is CASRRRLGGDNEQFF.

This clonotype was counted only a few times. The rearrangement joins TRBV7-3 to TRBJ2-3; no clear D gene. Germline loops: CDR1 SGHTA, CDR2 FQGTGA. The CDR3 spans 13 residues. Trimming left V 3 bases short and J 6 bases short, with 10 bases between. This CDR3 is CASSFVVSDTQYF. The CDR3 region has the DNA TGTGCCAGCAGCTTCGTCGTATCGGATACGCAGTATTTT. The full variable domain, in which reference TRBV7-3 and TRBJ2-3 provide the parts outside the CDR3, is GAGVSQTPSNKVTEKGKYVELRCDPISGHTALYWYRQSLGQGPEFLIYFQGTGAADDSGLPNDRFFAVRPEGSVSTLKIQRTERGDSAVYLCASSFVVSDTQYFGPGTRLTVL.

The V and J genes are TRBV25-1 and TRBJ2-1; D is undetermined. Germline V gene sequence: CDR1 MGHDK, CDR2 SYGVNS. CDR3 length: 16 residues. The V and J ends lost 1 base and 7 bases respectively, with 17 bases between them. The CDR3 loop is CASSESGPSTPNEQFF. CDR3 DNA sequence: TGTGCCAGCAGTGAATCGGGCCCAAGCACCCCTAATGAGCAGTTCTTC.

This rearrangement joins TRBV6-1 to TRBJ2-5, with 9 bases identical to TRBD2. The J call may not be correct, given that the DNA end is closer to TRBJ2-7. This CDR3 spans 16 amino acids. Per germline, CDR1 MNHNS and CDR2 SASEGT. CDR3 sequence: CASRIAGEGGYYEQYF. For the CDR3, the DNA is TGTGCCAGCAGAATAGCGGGAGAGGGTGGGTACTACGAGCAGTACTTC.

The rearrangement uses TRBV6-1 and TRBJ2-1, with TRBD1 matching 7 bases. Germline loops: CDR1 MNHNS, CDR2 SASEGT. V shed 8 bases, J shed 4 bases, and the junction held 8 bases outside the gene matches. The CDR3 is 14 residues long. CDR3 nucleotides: TGTGCCAGCGGGAAGGGGGCAGCATACAATGAGCAGTTCTTC. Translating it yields CASGKGAAYNEQFF.

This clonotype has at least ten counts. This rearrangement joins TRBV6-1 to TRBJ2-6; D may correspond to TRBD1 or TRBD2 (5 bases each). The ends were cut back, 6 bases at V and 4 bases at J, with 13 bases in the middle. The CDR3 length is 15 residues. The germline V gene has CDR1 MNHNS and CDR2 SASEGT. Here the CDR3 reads CASRPDGAGANVLTF. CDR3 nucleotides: TGTGCCAGCAGACCCGACGGGGCCGGGGCCAACGTCCTGACTTTC.

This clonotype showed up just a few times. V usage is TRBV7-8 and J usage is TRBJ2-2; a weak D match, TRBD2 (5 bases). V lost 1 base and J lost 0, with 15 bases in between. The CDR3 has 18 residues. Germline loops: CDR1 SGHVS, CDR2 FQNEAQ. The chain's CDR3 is CASSLVTRGRANTGELFF. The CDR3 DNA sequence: TGTGCCAGCAGCTTAGTAACTCGGGGTAGGGCGAACACCGGGGAGCTGTTTTTT.

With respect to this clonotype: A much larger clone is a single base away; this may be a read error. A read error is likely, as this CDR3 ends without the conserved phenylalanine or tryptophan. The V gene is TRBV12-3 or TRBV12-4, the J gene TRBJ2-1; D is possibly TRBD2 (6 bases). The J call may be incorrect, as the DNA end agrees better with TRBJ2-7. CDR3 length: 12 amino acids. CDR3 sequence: CASRGGSYEQYS. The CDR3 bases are TGTGCCAGCAGAGGAGGGAGCTACGAGCAGTACTCC.

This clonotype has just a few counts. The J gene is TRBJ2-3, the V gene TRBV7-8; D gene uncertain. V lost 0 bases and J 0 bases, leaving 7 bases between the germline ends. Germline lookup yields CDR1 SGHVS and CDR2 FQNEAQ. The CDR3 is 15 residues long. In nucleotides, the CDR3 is TGTGCCAGCAGCTTAGCGGTAACTAGCACAGATACGCAGTATTTT. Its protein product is CASSLAVTSTDTQYF.

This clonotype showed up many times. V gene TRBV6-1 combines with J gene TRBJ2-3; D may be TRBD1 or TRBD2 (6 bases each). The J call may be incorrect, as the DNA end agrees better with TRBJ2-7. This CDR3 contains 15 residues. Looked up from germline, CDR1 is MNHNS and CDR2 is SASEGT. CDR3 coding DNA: TGTGCCAGCGGGGTGGGGGGCGGGATACGTCGGGGGCAGTACTTC. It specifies CASGVGGGIRRGQYF.

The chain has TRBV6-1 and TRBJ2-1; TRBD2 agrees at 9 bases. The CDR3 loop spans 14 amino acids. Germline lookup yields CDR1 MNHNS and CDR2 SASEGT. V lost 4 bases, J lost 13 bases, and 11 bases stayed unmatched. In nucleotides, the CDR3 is TGTGCCAGCAGTGTAGGCGCGGGGGGGGAGACCCAGTTCTTC. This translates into CASSVGAGGETQFF.

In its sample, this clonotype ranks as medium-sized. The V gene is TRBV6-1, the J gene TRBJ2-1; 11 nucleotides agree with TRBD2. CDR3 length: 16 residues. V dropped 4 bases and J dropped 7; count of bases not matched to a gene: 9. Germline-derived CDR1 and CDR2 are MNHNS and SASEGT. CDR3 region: CASSVSLAGGGNEQFF. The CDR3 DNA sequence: TGTGCCAGCAGTGTCTCTCTAGCGGGAGGTGGGAATGAGCAGTTCTTC.

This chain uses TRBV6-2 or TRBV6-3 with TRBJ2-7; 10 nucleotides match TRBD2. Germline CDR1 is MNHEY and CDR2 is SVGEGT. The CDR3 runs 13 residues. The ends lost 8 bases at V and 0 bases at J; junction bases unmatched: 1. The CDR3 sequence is CASRTSGSYEQYF. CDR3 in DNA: TGTGCCAGCCGGACTAGCGGCTCCTACGAGCAGTACTTC.

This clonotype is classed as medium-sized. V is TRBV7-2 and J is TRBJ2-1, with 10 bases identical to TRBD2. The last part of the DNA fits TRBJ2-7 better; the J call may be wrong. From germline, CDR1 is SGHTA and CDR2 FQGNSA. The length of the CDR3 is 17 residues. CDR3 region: CASSLAPTSGKGNEQYF. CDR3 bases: TGTGCCAGCAGCTTAGCCCCAACTAGCGGGAAAGGGAATGAGCAGTACTTC.

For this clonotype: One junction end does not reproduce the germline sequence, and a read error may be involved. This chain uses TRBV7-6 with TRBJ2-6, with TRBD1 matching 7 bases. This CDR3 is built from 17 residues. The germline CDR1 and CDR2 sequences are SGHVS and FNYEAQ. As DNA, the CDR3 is TGTGCCAGCAGCTCCGGGCTAGGGGGCTCTGGTGCCAACGTCCTGACTTTC. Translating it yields CASSSGLGGSGANVLTF.

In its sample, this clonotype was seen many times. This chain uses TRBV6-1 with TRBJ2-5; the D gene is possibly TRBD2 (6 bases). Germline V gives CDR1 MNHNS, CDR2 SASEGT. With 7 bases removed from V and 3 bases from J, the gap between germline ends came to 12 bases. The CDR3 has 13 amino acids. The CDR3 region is CASNGTPKETQYF. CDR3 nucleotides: TGTGCCAGCAATGGGACTCCCAAAGAGACCCAGTACTTC.